Below are 20 T cell receptor beta chains sequenced from a single sample in a study of blood T cells in healthy people across ages. A sample-barcoded 5' primer and a J-beta primer mix were used in a second PCR of roughly 6 to 11 cycles. In TCRdb, the 5' RACE reads were re-called with MiXCR into one record per CDR3 protein. The table has hundreds of thousands of distinct CDR3 sequences, about 48% seen once. Sequencing was carried out using blood. All receptors derive from a man younger than 45 in good health.

This clonotype was seen only a few times. The J gene is TRBJ2-2, the V gene TRBV25-1, with 7 bases aligning to TRBD1. Unmatched junction bases numbered 2, after V lost 4 bases and J lost 3 bases. The germline gives CDR1 MGHDK, CDR2 SYGVNS. The CDR3 is made up of 14 amino acids. Here the CDR3 DNA reads TGTGCCAGCAGTGCAGGGGGACACACCGGGGAGCTGTTTTTT. This translates into CASSAGGHTGELFF.

This clonotype has a single count. The J gene is TRBJ2-4, the V gene TRBV7-2; TRBD1 matches at 7 bases. TRBJ2-7 explains the end of the DNA better; the J call may be wrong. This CDR3 comprises 15 residues. Germline lookup yields CDR1 SGHTA and CDR2 FQGNSA. DNA for the CDR3: TGTGCCAGCAGCTTGACAGGGATGGGAGCCTACGAGCAGTACTTC. Protein: CASSLTGMGAYEQYF.

This clonotype was found a few times. The J gene is TRBJ2-3, the V gene TRBV30, with D perhaps given as TRBD1 or TRBD2 (6 bases each). Trimming removed 3 bases from V and 2 bases from J, with 9 bases in between. Germline V gives CDR1 GTSNPN, CDR2 SVGIG (reference sequence). This CDR3 is 13 amino acids long. The CDR3 sequence: CAWSGGNTDTQYF. The CDR3 bases are TGTGCCTGGAGCGGGGGCAACACAGATACGCAGTATTTT.

The chain employs TRBV14 and TRBJ1-2; the D is unclear. CDR3 length: 15 residues. Germline values: CDR1 SGHDN, CDR2 FVKESK. V was shortened by 4 bases and J by 3 bases, with 15 bases between the two germline ends. CDR3 coding DNA: TGTGCCAGCAGCCCCAGCCCCGCGGCTGACTATGGCTACACCTTC. It yields the protein CASSPSPAADYGYTF.

The chain links TRBV20-1 to TRBJ1-2, with TRBD1 matching over 9 bases. Germline V CDR1 and CDR2: DFQATT, SNEGSKA (reference sequence). V lost 1 base and J lost 8; bases outside the gene matches: 11. The CDR3 has 15 amino acids. This CDR3 is CSARAPGQGLYGYTF. In DNA form, the CDR3 reads TGCAGTGCTAGAGCTCCGGGACAGGGCTTGTACGGCTACACCTTC.

This clonotype was detected only a few times. The chain carries TRBV24-1 and TRBJ2-3; no firm D call. CDR3 length: 15 residues. CDR1 and CDR2 (germline): KGHDR, SFDVKD. V gave up 3 bases and J gave up 0 bases, with 9 bases separating them. CDR3 region: CATSDPVNSTDTQYF. In nucleotides, the CDR3 is TGTGCCACCAGTGATCCTGTAAATAGCACAGATACGCAGTATTTT.

The rearrangement links TRBV27 to TRBJ2-7; 8 nucleotides agree with TRBD1. The CDR3 is 15 residues long. Germline CDR1 is MNHEY and CDR2 is SMNVEV (reference sequence). Trimming removed 5 bases from V and 3 bases from J; junction bases left unmatched: 9. The CDR3 coding sequence is TGTGCCAGCAGTCTGAGCAGGGGGCCCAACTACGAGCAGTACTTC. Translating it yields CASSLSRGPNYEQYF.

This clonotype came up a few times. V is TRBV6-6 and J is TRBJ2-3; 10 bases are shared with TRBD2. Unmatched junction bases numbered 11, after V lost 6 bases and J lost 5 bases. Germline V gene lookup returns CDR1 MNHNY and CDR2 SVGAGI (reference sequence). This CDR3 is built from 16 residues. The CDR3 here is CASSPPPPSGGDTQYF. DNA for the CDR3: TGTGCCAGCAGCCCCCCCCCGCCTAGCGGGGGAGATACGCAGTATTTT.

The chain couples TRBV3-1 to TRBJ2-5; 9 nucleotides agree with TRBD2. The CDR3 length is 14 residues. V gave up 5 bases and J gave up 6 bases; unmatched junction bases: 7. Germline CDR1 reads LGHDT; CDR2 reads YNNKEL (reference sequence). Here the CDR3 DNA reads TGTGCCAGCAGCTCCAGGACTAGCGTTCAGACCCAGTACTTC. It encodes CASSSRTSVQTQYF.

V gene TRBV30 combines with J gene TRBJ2-7, with 9 bases lining up with TRBD1. V shed 4 bases, J shed 0 bases, and the junction held 4 bases outside the gene matches. Germline values: CDR1 GTSNPN, CDR2 SVGIG (reference sequence). The CDR3 sequence is 14 residues long. The CDR3: CAWNDRGTSYEQYF. The CDR3 DNA reads as TGTGCCTGGAACGACAGGGGGACCTCCTACGAGCAGTACTTC.

This clonotype turned up a few times. The chain joins TRBV5-1 to TRBJ2-7; D remains unclear. CDR1 and CDR2 (germline): SGHRS, YFSETQ. The germline V and J ends were trimmed by 0 bases and 3 bases, with 10 bases remaining between them. The CDR3 runs 14 residues. CDR3 in amino acids: CASSLESGVYEQYF. The CDR3 coding sequence is TGCGCCAGCAGCTTGGAGAGTGGGGTCTACGAGCAGTACTTC.

This clonotype was counted between two and nine times. The rearrangement links TRBV7-9 to TRBJ2-1, with TRBD2 identical over 11 bases. The CDR3 extends over 15 amino acids. The germline CDR1 and CDR2 sequences are SEHNR and FQNEAQ (reference sequence). The junction had 2 bases not matched to a gene; V was cut back by 0 bases and J by 7 bases. The CDR3 here is CASSLAASGRNEQFF. The DNA of the CDR3 is TGTGCCAGCAGCTTAGCGGCTAGCGGGAGGAATGAGCAGTTCTTC.

The chain carries TRBV2 and TRBJ2-3, with D unclear. This CDR3 contains 17 residues. Germline-derived CDR1 and CDR2 are SNHLY and FYNNEI. V lost 1 base to trimming and J lost 4 bases, with 18 bases between them. CDR3 DNA sequence: TGTGCCAGCAGTGAAGGGATACTCACCGGAAGTTCAGATACGCAGTATTTT. The encoded protein is CASSEGILTGSSDTQYF.

This chain joins TRBV6-2 or TRBV6-3 and TRBJ2-7; D is uncertain. V lost 4 bases, J lost 7 bases, and 11 bases lay in between. This CDR3 is built from 12 residues. CDR1 is MNHEY and CDR2 is SVGEGT in the germline V gene. The CDR3 coding sequence is TGTGCCAGCAGTTGGCTGGTGATGGAGCAGTACTTC. Residues: CASSWLVMEQYF.

A few counts support this clonotype. V and J are TRBV28 and TRBJ2-2; possibly TRBD1 for D (5 bases). The CDR3 length is 15 residues. Germline values: CDR1 MDHEN, CDR2 SYDVKM. Deletions cut 3 bases from V and 7 bases from J, with 15 bases between. CDR3 nucleotide sequence: TGTGCCAGCAGTTTGACAGACCTGACGAGCGGGGAGCTGTTTTTT. Protein product: CASSLTDLTSGELFF.

The sample holds a few counts of this clonotype. This chain joins TRBV29-1 and TRBJ1-4; a possible D gene is TRBD1 (6 bases). Trimming removed 4 bases from V and 5 bases from J, with 17 bases in between. This CDR3 has 15 amino acids. Germline CDR1 SQVTM, CDR2 ANQGSEA. DNA of the CDR3: TGCAGCGTTGGGGCAAAGGGGGATGGAAATGAAAAACTGTTTTTT. This codes for CSVGAKGDGNEKLFF. Full variable domain (remainder filled in from reference TRBV29-1 and TRBJ1-4): SAVISQKPSRDICQRGTSLTIQCQVDSQVTMMFWYRQQPGQSLTLIATANQGSEATYESGFVIDKFPISRPNLTFSTLTVSNMSPEDSSIYLCSVGAKGDGNEKLFFGSGTQLSVL.

The count of this clonotype is one. The chain joins TRBV20-1 to TRBJ2-1; D ambiguous. This CDR3 contains 13 residues. Trimming cost V 3 bases and J 7 bases, with 13 bases left between them. The germline gives CDR1 DFQATT, CDR2 SNEGSKA (reference sequence). DNA for the CDR3: TGCAGTGCTAGCAGCGACCCGCGGAATGAGCAGTTCTTC. Its protein product is CSASSDPRNEQFF.

The DNA for the CDR3 is TGTGCCGCGGGGGGACTAGCGGGGGGCTATGAGCAGTTCTTC. It is translated as CAAGGLAGGYEQFF. The V gene is TRBV6-6, the J gene TRBJ2-1, with 15 bases aligning to TRBD2. This CDR3 is 14 amino acids long. The germline gives CDR1 MNHNY, CDR2 SVGAGI (reference sequence). Losses at the gene ends were 11 bases for V and 8 bases for J; bases not matched to a gene: 7.

This clonotype was observed a handful of times. V usage is TRBV12-3 or TRBV12-4 and J usage is TRBJ2-3; the D gene could be TRBD1 or TRBD2 (5 bases each). The CDR3 sequence is 14 residues long. Trimming took 8 bases from V and 1 from J, leaving 13 bases between them. For the CDR3, the DNA is TGTGCCAGCTTGGGACCGCACCGCACAGATACGCAGTATTTT. This encodes CASLGPHRTDTQYF.

This rearrangement joins TRBV6-1 to TRBJ1-2, with D hard to call. The CDR3 runs to 13 residues. V gave up 4 bases and J gave up 5 bases, with 11 bases separating them. Germline V lookup: CDR1 MNHNS, CDR2 SASEGT. The DNA for the CDR3 is TGTGCCAGCAGTGGGGCCGATGGGTATGGCTACACCTTC. This codes for CASSGADGYGYTF.